The source of this T cell receptor beta chain is a study of T cells expressing NK-cell markers. Overall study findings and caveats: Leadership of the CD3+CD56-NKG2C+ fraction also belonged to these clonotypes in four donors.

This CDR3 is built from 14 residues. In germline, CDR1 is MGHRA, CDR2 YSYEKL. Comment on this clonotype: Its specificity is unknown.

cDNA encoding TCR beta was synthesized via 5'RACE template switching incorporating UMIs. Reprocessing the 5' RACE reads, TCRdb reports a single entry for every CDR3 protein and omits DNA. This sample's table has 250,000 to 300,000 distinct CDR3 sequences. This TCR was recovered from a woman between 18 and 69 years old in good health. The chain carries TRBV4-1 and TRBJ2-5; TCRdb calls TRBD2, which cannot be checked without DNA. The sequenced sample consisted of blood T cells: a sorted CD56 or NKG2C T cell subset, CD4+ or CD8+ T cells, or bulk PBMC T cells (not recorded which). The CDR3 reads CASSPGRGQETQYF.